The entry that follows covers one T cell receptor beta chain sequence. This sample was taken from a study of blood T cell repertoires in COVID-19. About the research overall: Researchers got acute and convalescent COVID-19 samples from the United States, Italy and Spain.

The protocol was immunoSEQ multiplex PCR, while the TCRdb copy is restricted to in-frame clones and leaves out a portion. The sample contains a few hundred thousand clones, 88% of which appear only once. The CDR3 covers 15 residues. CDR1 and CDR2 from the germline V gene are SGHNT and YYREEE (reference sequence). V was pared by 0 bases and J by 7 bases, with 5 bases of the junction left unmatched. Those enrolled, adults aged roughly 18 to 95 years, came from about 24 US areas. Sequenced input: PBMCs or T cells enriched from blood (not recorded which). This TCR was sampled from a woman aged 18-29 years who had recovered from COVID-19. The chain uses TRBV5-4 and TRBJ2-2, with 8 bases matching TRBD1. The CDR3 nucleotides are TGTGCCAGCAGCTTGGGACAGGGGTTTGGCGGGGAGCTGTTTTTT. Translation gives CASSLGQGFGGELFF.